This entry concerns a single TCR beta chain. The antigen remains undetermined. This specimen belongs to a study of T cell responses to AZD1222 COVID-19 vaccine. Overall study results and limits: Per reports, nearly half of all spike-specific TCRs target regions that are unmutated in variants. Only a handful of AZD1222 recipients tested seropositive at baseline.

TCRdb's copy holds only in-frame clones and misses some; the assay was immunoSEQ multiplex PCR. The table lists roughly 150,000 clones, about 90% of them singletons. The CDR3 loop spans 16 amino acids. The clonotype comes from an adult in good health. The source material was peripheral blood, sampled on day 0 of AZD1222 vaccination. The J gene is TRBJ2-7, the V gene TRBV12-1; no DNA check was done on the table's D call, TRBD2. TRBV12-1 represents a pseudogene. CDR3 DNA: TGTGCCAGCAGCTTTGCGGAGCGGGAGGGCCCCCGCGAGCAGTACTTC. Residues: CASSFAEREGPREQYF.